This entry features one TCR beta chain sequence. This clonotype was seen many times. Its antigen has not been determined. Base qualities are not recorded, but no much larger clone differs from it by a single base. The data belong to a study of molecular identifiers for immune sequencing clone quantification (dated by TCRdb to the late 2010s). About the full investigation: In a replicate experiment, RNA from roughly 18,000 or 92,000 naive CD8 T cells was split into five aliquots, four of which were sequenced. This methods study benchmarked molecular-identifier clustering-based TCR repertoire sequencing (MIDCIRS) and TCR RNA copy counting, using CD8 T cells to do so.

The method was PCR. Reads for this sample came from a NextSeq 500. Bulk TCR libraries were made following a previously described method, with the TCR primers given in Table S5. The Qiagen AllPrep DNA/RNA kit was used to purify total RNA. Before analysis, reads from multiple sequencing runs of the same library were pooled. The published analysis was carried out like this. Only reads with exact TCR constant sequence were kept, trimmed to 150 nt, and grouped by their 12-nt molecular barcodes. Reads within each barcode group were sub-clustered using a 15% Levenshtein threshold, and quality-weighted consensus sequences were constructed for each RNA molecule. Non-functional sequences were discarded, and so were lower-count sequences lying one edit away from another sequence. Based on a fit of two negative binomial distributions, barcode sub-clusters having less than 20% of the maximum read count were discarded. TCRdb's own reprocessing of the public reads used fastp at Q25 and MiXCR and kept productive beta chains. Each CDR3 protein gets just one entry, which takes the most common genes and DNA from the rows behind it. The V and J calls and clone size come from TCRdb's table, not from the authors' own analysis. Counted in this sample were some 590,000 distinct CDR3 sequences; around 25% of them appeared once. The ten largest clones represent about 0.73% of the sample.

V loses 0 bases of germline sequence and J loses 0 bases, and the interval between the two ends is 10 bases. Based on the germline V gene (reference sequence), the CDR1 and CDR2 sequences are SGHNT and YYREEE. The CDR3 holds 15 amino acids from the cysteine to the phenylalanine. The kept DNA is CDR3 alone, 45 bases in frame from the first base. Libraries of naive CD8 T cells were built from anywhere between roughly 19,000 and 1,000,000 sorted cells, with 10%, 30% or 50% of the purified RNA used. On a BD FACSAria II, naive CD8 T cells were FACS-sorted as CD8+CD4-CCR7+CD45RA+ and collected into RLT Plus buffer. Detection sensitivity was tested by spiking Jurkat RNA equal to some 10 TCR copies' worth into samples containing roughly 19,000-1,100,000 naive CD8 T cells. CD8 T cells were enriched using RosetteSep CD8+ T Cell Enrichment Cocktail and Ficoll-Paque, and the enriched cells then underwent ACK red cell lysis.

The investigation overall reported the following: Highly expanded clone sizes could be underestimated if identical TCR molecules share a barcode. Clones above 20 RNA copies held over 98% of molecules in CMV-specific effector cells but under 1% in naive cells. Modeling gave roughly 3 recovered TCR RNA copies per cell versus around 10 by digital PCR, implying around 31% capture efficiency. The naive libraries included spiked-in Jurkat TCR RNA (fewer than eleven copies' worth), and this Jurkat TCR RNA is not part of the donor repertoire. Even against a background of about 960,000 naive CD8 T cells, spiked-in Jurkat TCR RNA amounting to a single cell's worth was reported to be detectable. Without barcode sub-clustering, chimeric consensus sequences inflated TCR diversity; chimeras reached as high as 47%.

Sequencing used naive CD8+ T cells from blood, with Jurkat cell RNA spiked in. The meaning of the sample's cell subset or site label: FACS-sorted CD8+CD4-CCR7+CD45RA+ naive T cells. This chain joins TRBV5-4 to TRBJ2-7; possibly the D gene is TRBD1, per 6 matching bases. The sequence came from a human donor in good health. Some libraries in this study had Jurkat cell RNA spiked in. The DNA reads as follows: TGTGCCAGCAGCTTGGCCAGGGGCGCCTCCTACGAGCAGTACTTC. It codes for CASSLARGASYEQYF.